These T cell receptor beta chains were read from a single sample in a study of OX40 agonist ivuxolimab in advanced cancers. TCRdb's table, derived via immunoSEQ multiplex PCR, lists solely in-frame clones and lacks some. The table records roughly 90,000 clones, roughly nine tenths of them present only once. Sequencing was performed on CD4+ or CD8+ T cells sorted from blood, taken in a trial of the OX40 agonist ivuxolimab. All receptors derive from an adult with an advanced solid tumor such as melanoma, head and neck, liver or kidney cancer. The CDR3 runs from the conserved cysteine through the conserved F or W. A D gene is named only where the DNA matches it firmly. Clone sizes are given selectively: once, few, many, or a class where the clone is expanded.

once | TRBD1 | TRBJ1-2 | TRBV6-6 | CASTRQGLGYTF | TGTGCCAGCACCAGACAGGGTTTAGGCTACACCTTC
once | . | TRBJ2-7 | TRBV6-5 | CASSQTRGVNEQYF | TGTGCCAGCAGTCAAACACGAGGGGTCAACGAGCAGTACTTC
. | . | TRBJ1-2 | TRBV7-2 | CASSLDGVYGYTF | TGTGCCAGCAGCTTAGATGGTGTCTATGGCTACACCTTC
. | TRBD1 | TRBJ1-5 | TRBV7-2 | CASSRTGGAGNQPQHF | TGTGCCAGCAGCCGAACAGGGGGCGCGGGTAACCAGCCCCAGCATTTT
. | TRBD1 | TRBJ2-7 | TRBV27 | CASSWDRGSYEQYF | TGTGCCAGCAGTTGGGACAGGGGATCCTACGAGCAGTACTTC
. | TRBD2 | TRBJ2-3 | TRBV15 | CATSRQTSGSLYTQYF | TGTGCCACCAGCAGGCAGACTAGCGGGAGTTTGTATACGCAGTATTTT
. | TRBD1 | TRBJ2-1 | TRBV18 | CASSLLTGGSYNEQFF | TGTGCCAGCTCATTACTTACAGGGGGCTCCTACAATGAGCAGTTCTTC
. | . | TRBJ2-5 | TRBV7-8 | CASSLIGTQYF | TGTGCCAGCAGCTTAATTGGCACCCAGTACTTC
. | . | TRBJ1-2 | TRBV28 | CASTTGGAVSGYTF | TGTGCCAGCACCACTGGGGGGGCCGTGTCTGGCTACACCTTC
. | . | TRBJ2-1 | TRBV19 | CASSISRSETQFF | TGTGCCAGTAGTATCTCCCGAAGTGAGACGCAGTTCTTC
. | . | TRBJ2-7 | TRBV10-3 | CAIRSLSEQYF | TGTGCCATCAGATCCCTGTCCGAGCAGTACTTC
. | . | TRBJ2-5 | TRBV19 | CASSTGETQYF | TGTGCCAGTAGTACTGGGGAGACCCAGTACTTC